The source of this T cell receptor (beta chain) is a study of response to subunit inactivated influenza vaccine. Study-level points and caveats: Authors suggested each seasonal flu vaccination may recruit only limited numbers of new T cells.

Only a few counts were recorded for this clonotype. Its antigen is undetermined. This CDR3 is built from 14 residues. Germline values: CDR1 SGDLS, CDR2 YYNGEE. With 0 bases clipped from V and 9 bases from J, the junction kept 1 base outside the gene matches. TCRdb called the RT-PCR reads again in MiXCR, with one record for every CDR3 protein. This table holds 750,000 to 850,000 distinct CDR3 sequences, 15% to 20% found once. The starting material was PBMCs from blood, obtained about 5 days after vaccination. The chain recombines TRBV9 with TRBJ2-1; 12 nucleotides align to TRBD1. This receptor was obtained from a man aged 50-59 years who received an inactivated influenza vaccine. This CDR3 reads CASSVGDRGPEQFF. DNA for the CDR3: TGTGCCAGCAGCGTAGGGGACAGGGGGCCTGAGCAGTTCTTC.